Presented here are 5 T cell receptor beta chains from one specimen sequenced in a study of OX40 agonist ivuxolimab in advanced cancers. Profiled with immunoSEQ multiplex PCR; TCRdb holds only in-frame clones, not every one. The data hold about 36,000 clones, with about 81% observed a single time. The specimen was CD4+ or CD8+ T cells sorted from blood, collected in a trial of the OX40 agonist ivuxolimab. Receptors were obtained from an adult with an advanced solid tumor such as melanoma, head and neck, liver or kidney cancer.

The chain has TRBV7-9 and TRBJ2-1; TRBD2 agrees at 8 bases. This CDR3 has 14 residues. V lost 6 bases to trimming and J lost 5 bases; unmatched junction nucleotides: 6. Germline V gives CDR1 SEHNR, CDR2 FQNEAQ (reference sequence). The CDR3 region is CASSGSGRNNEQFF. Written as DNA, the CDR3 is TGTGCCAGCAGTGGGAGCGGGAGAAACAATGAGCAGTTCTTC.

This clone has more than one count but fewer than ten. The chain uses TRBV6-5 and TRBJ2-7, with D perhaps TRBD2 (6 bases). CDR1 and CDR2 (germline): MNHEY, SVGAGI. The CDR3 spans 15 residues. V was clipped by 6 bases and J by 2 bases, with 17 bases between them. Written as DNA, the CDR3 is TGTGCCAGCAGGGAATTAGCGGATAGAGCCTACGAGCAGTACTTC. Translation gives CASRELADRAYEQYF.

V gene TRBV5-6 combines with J gene TRBJ2-3; D ambiguous. With 4 bases removed from V and 0 bases from J, the gap between germline ends came to 12 bases. The CDR3 has 15 amino acids. CDR1 is SGHDT and CDR2 is YYEEEE in the germline V gene. CDR3 residues: CASSRGTYSTDTQYF. The CDR3 DNA reads as TGTGCCAGCAGCCGCGGCACCTATAGCACAGATACGCAGTATTTT. The full variable domain, its missing parts supplied by reference TRBV5-6 and TRBJ2-3, is DAGVTQSPTHLIKTRGQQVTLRCSPKSGHDTVSWYQQALGQGPQFIFQYYEEEERQRGNFPDRFSGHQFPNYSSELNVNALLLGDSALYLCASSRGTYSTDTQYFGPGTRLTVL.

This sequence joins TRBV5-8 and TRBJ1-6; maybe TRBD1 (5 bases). Looked up from germline, CDR1 is SGHTS and CDR2 is YDEGEE. V gave up 0 bases and J gave up 4 bases, with 14 bases separating them. CDR3 size: 17 residues. The CDR3 sequence: CASSLGAGTPYNSPLHF. Here the CDR3 DNA reads TGTGCCAGCAGCTTGGGGGCCGGGACTCCATATAATTCACCCCTCCACTTT.

J is TRBJ2-3 and V is TRBV18; no definite D call. Germline V gives CDR1 KGHSH, CDR2 LQKENI. Trimming shortened V by 3 bases and J by 4 bases, and 11 bases separated the two germline ends. The CDR3 is 14 amino acids. The CDR3 bases are TGTGCCAGCTCACCCAGGTCCGGCGCAGATACGCAGTATTTT. Translating gives CASSPRSGADTQYF.